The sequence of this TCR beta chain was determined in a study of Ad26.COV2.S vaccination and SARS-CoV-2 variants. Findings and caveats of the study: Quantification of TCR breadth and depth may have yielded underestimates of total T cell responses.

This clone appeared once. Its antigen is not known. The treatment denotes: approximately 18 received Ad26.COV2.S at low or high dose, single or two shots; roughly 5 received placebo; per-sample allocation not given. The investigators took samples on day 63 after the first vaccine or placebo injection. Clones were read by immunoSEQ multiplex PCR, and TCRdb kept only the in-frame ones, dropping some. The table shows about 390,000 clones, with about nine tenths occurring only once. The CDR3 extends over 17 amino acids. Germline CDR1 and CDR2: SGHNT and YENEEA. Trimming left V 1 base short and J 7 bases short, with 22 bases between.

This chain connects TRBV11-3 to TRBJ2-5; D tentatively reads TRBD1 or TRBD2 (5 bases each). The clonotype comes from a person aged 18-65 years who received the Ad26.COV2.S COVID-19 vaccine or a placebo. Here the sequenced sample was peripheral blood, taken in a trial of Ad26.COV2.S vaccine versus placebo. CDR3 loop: CASSLGANEGPPGTQYF. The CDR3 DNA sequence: TGTGCCAGCAGCTTAGGCGCAAACGAGGGACCACCCGGGACCCAGTACTTC.